This TCR beta chain came from a study of molecular identifiers for immune sequencing clone quantification. Germline V gives CDR1 MNHEY, CDR2 SVGAGI. V lost 8 bases and J lost 1, with 11 bases in between. The CDR3 has 13 amino acids. TCRdb itself ran the PCR reads through MiXCR, one entry per CDR3 protein. This table holds under 800,000 distinct CDR3 sequences, roughly 27% found once. This clonotype has ten or more counts. The antigen is undetermined. Points from the study as a whole: Clones carrying above 20 RNA copies accounted for over 98% of effector molecules, under 1% in naive cells.

The sequence derives from a human donor in good health. Some libraries in this study had Jurkat cell RNA spiked in. This chain connects TRBV6-5 to TRBJ1-1; tentative D call: TRBD1 (6 bases). Sequenced input: naive CD8+ T cells from blood, with Jurkat cell RNA spiked in. Regarding subset: FACS-sorted CD8+CD4-CCR7+CD45RA+ naive T cells. The CDR3 loop is CASRQGGNTEAFF. Here the CDR3 DNA reads TGTGCCAGCCGGCAAGGGGGGAACACTGAAGCTTTCTTT.